The entry that follows covers one T cell receptor (beta chain) sequence. Its target is unknown. CD8 cells classed as naive were CD45RO-negative and positively selected for CCR7, excluding terminally differentiated effector memory CD45RA+ cells. Trimming shortened V by 5 bases and J by 0 bases, and 12 bases separated the two germline ends. Per germline, CDR1 SGHNT and CDR2 YYREEE (reference sequence). The CDR3 loop spans 15 amino acids. These data come from a study of shared clonotypes between healthy human individuals. As for the study in general: Donors, aged 18 to 49, were a couple of women and a few men.

Regarding the study as a whole: Clonotype sharing among the donors was expected to vary with sequencing depth. Rarefaction curves obtained for sorted subsets showed sequencing incomplete despite large depth.

Methods used by the authors: ImmunoSEQ junction-only sequences lacked quality scores, so their filtering differed. The protocol was immunoSEQ multiplex PCR, while the TCRdb copy is restricted to in-frame clones and leaves out a portion. For V, J and clone size, that table is used; D and trimming come from the DNA. The table includes approximately 740,000 clones, approximately 92% detected once. The sequence came from a man under 40 in good health. The material sequenced was naive CD8+ T cells sorted from blood. The chain uses TRBV5-4 and TRBJ2-1; D uncertain. CDR3 residues: CASRFGSSSYNEQFF. DNA for the CDR3: TGTGCCAGCAGGTTTGGTAGCAGCTCCTACAATGAGCAGTTCTTC. The full variable domain, with the rest looked up from reference TRBV5-4 and TRBJ2-1, is ETGVTQSPTHLIKTRGQQVTLRCSSQSGHNTVSWYQQALGQGPQFIFQYYREEENGRGNFPPRFSGLQFPNYSSELNVNALELDDSALYLCASRFGSSSYNEQFFGPGTRLTVL.